Described below is a single T cell receptor beta chain sequence and its context. The study recruited people aged 18 to 89 years across roughly 25 US areas. These data come from a study of blood T cell repertoires in COVID-19. In the authors' workflow: Nucleated cell number was recorded as an estimate derived from reference gene primer amplification. Some clones are missing from TCRdb's copy, which holds only in-frame ones; the method was immunoSEQ multiplex PCR. V and J calls and clone size are copied from that table; D and trimming were computed from the DNA. Among around 250,000 clones listed, just over 85% were seen once. The CDR3 extends over 17 amino acids. Germline V gene data show CDR1 as MGHRA and CDR2 as YSYEKL. Trimming at V came to 0 bases and at J to 6 bases, leaving 6 bases not matched to a gene.

This receptor was taken from a man younger than 35 who had recovered from COVID-19. The sample consisted of PBMCs or T cells enriched from blood (not recorded which). The chain uses TRBV4-1 and TRBJ2-3, with 13 positions matching TRBD2. The CDR3 loop reads CASSQEGLAGVSDTQYF. The DNA of the CDR3 is TGCGCCAGCAGCCAAGAAGGACTAGCGGGAGTAAGTGATACGCAGTATTTT.